This T cell receptor beta chain was sequenced in a study of cytomegalovirus exposure and HLA in healthy donors. The study's findings and limits: Later analysis associated a missense DCLRE1C variant with TCR beta V- and J-gene trimming. Presence/absence results assume similar sequencing depth per donor, which may not hold.

With respect to this clone: Its cognate antigen is unknown.

The PCR contained 60 Vbeta and 13 Jbeta primers. The repertoire was sequenced with immunoSEQ multiplex PCR; TCRdb's copy has only in-frame clones and lacks some. There are about 130,000 clones in the sample; around two thirds occur only once, and about 2.6% lies in the top ten. V gave up 3 bases and J gave up 3 bases, with 14 bases separating them. CDR3 size: 15 residues. Germline lookup yields CDR1 KGHSH and CDR2 LQKENI. The specimen was PBMCs. This rearrangement joins TRBV18 to TRBJ1-1, with TRBD1 as a possible D gene (6 bases). This sequence originates from a human donor in good health. In DNA, the CDR3 is TGTGCCAGCTCACCGCAGATACAGGGCCACACTGAAGCTTTCTTT. This gives the protein CASSPQIQGHTEAFF.